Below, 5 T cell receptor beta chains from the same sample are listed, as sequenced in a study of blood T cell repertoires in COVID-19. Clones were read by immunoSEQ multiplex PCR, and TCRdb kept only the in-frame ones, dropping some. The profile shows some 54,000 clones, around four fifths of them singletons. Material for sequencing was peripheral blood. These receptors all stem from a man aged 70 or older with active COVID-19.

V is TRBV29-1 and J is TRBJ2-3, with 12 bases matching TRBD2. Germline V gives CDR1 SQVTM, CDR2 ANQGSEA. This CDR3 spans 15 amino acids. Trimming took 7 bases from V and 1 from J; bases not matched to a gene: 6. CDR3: CSAGPSGGGTDTQYF. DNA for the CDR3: TGCAGCGCAGGGCCTAGCGGGGGGGGCACAGATACGCAGTATTTT.

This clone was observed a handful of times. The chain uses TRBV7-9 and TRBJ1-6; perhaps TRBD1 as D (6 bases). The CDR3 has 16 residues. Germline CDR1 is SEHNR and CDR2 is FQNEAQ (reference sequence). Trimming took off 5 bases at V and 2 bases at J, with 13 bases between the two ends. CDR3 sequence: CASSTPRTAYNSPLHF. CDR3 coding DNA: TGTGCCAGCAGCACGCCTCGGACAGCCTATAATTCACCCCTCCACTTT.

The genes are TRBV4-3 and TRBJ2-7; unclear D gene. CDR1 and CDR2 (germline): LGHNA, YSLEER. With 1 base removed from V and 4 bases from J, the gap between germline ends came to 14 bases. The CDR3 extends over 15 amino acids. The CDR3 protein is CASSQGRKKGYEQYF. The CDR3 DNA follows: TGCGCCAGCAGCCAAGGGCGGAAGAAAGGTTACGAGCAGTACTTC.

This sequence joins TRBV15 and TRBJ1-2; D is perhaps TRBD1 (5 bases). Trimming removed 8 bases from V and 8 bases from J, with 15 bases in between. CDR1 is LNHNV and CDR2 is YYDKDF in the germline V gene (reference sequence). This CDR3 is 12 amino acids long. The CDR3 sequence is CATGAGPGGYTF. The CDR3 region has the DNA TGTGCCACCGGGGCAGGCCCTGGAGGCTACACCTTC.

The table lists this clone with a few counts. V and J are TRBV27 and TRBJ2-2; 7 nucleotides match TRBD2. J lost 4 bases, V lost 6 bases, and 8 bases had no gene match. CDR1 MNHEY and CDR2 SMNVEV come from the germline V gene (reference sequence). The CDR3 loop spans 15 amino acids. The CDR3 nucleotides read TGTGCCAGCAGGAGTGGGGGGGGAACCACCGGGGAGCTGTTTTTT. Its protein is CASRSGGGTTGELFF.